This T cell receptor beta chain was obtained from a study of blood T cell repertoires in COVID-19. Study background: The samples span acute and convalescent COVID-19 from the United States, Italy and Spain. T cells, B-cell-depleted T cells, or PBMCs provided the cDNA or gDNA that served as material.

The CDR3 extends over 16 amino acids. Trimming removed 7 bases at V and 0 bases at J, with 18 bases between. Germline V lookup: CDR1 SNHLY, CDR2 FYNNEI. Authors' analysis steps: Estimation of nucleated cell counts was performed using reference gene primer amplification. Data came from immunoSEQ multiplex PCR; TCRdb stores just in-frame clones and leaves some out. The V and J calls and clone size are taken from that table; D and trimming were inferred from the DNA. The sample consists of 85,000 to 120,000 clones, about 64% of them appearing once. The J gene is TRBJ1-1, the V gene TRBV2; D ambiguous. Sequenced: peripheral blood. The TCR comes from a human donor with acute or convalescent COVID-19. The donor label of this sample is uncertain. The CDR3 loop reads CASKPSGGVMNTEAFF. CDR3 coding DNA: TGTGCCAGCAAACCATCCGGTGGAGTCATGAACACTGAAGCTTTCTTT.